Described below is a single TCR beta chain sequence and its context. The sample belongs to a study of blood T cell repertoires in COVID-19. Study-wide context: Acute and convalescent COVID-19 specimens originated in the United States, Italy and Spain. Nucleic acid was either cDNA or gDNA, and it came from T cells, B-cell-depleted T cells, or PBMCs.

In the authors' methods: Estimation of nucleated cell counts relied on the amplification of reference gene primers. Some clones are missing from TCRdb's copy, which holds only in-frame ones; the method was immunoSEQ multiplex PCR. From that table come the V and J calls and clone size; the DNA was used to work out D and trimming. The data contain around 280,000 clones, just under 90% of them singletons. During active infection, Seattle patients enrolled and were then monitored through disease. The clonotype originates from a woman aged 25 to 39 with COVID-19, enrolled during active disease. Sample: peripheral blood.

The CDR3, as DNA: TGTGCCATCAGTGGATGGACAGACCAGCCCCAGCATTTT. Translation gives CAISGWTDQPQHF. The chain couples TRBV10-3 to TRBJ1-5; possibly TRBD1 for D (6 bases). The CDR3 covers 13 residues. Looked up from germline, CDR1 is ENHRY and CDR2 is SYGVKD. Trimming removed 4 bases at V and 7 bases at J, with 11 bases between.